Detailed here is one T cell receptor beta chain. Its antigen is unknown. No much larger clonotype is one base removed from it; base qualities were not supplied. This specimen belongs to a study of control samples from healthy donors and cancer patients (dated by TCRdb to about 2020). Library prep was done by the immunoSEQ multiplex PCR assay. The table was pulled from immuneACCESS by TCRdb, which kept in-frame rearrangements only. Such tables lose some clones; where checked, under half of the loss comes from unresolved V genes, and the rest has no known cause. Recorded for this sample are 190,000 or so clones; 85% to 95% of them occurred a single time. The biggest ten clones account for roughly 1.5% of the sample. The origin of this receptor is a young man in good health. The sequenced sample was blood.

CDR3 region: CASSEILQGRRYTF. Here is the DNA: TGCGCCAGCAGCGAAATTTTACAGGGGAGACGCTACACCTTC. The chain joins TRBV5-1 to TRBJ1-2, with 7 middle bases fitting TRBD1. For CDR1 and CDR2, the germline V gene lists SGHRS and YFSETQ. The CDR3 runs 14 residues from the cysteine to the phenylalanine. The DNA shown is the 42-base CDR3, in frame from base 1. V is trimmed back by 4 bases and J by 9 bases, and the junction contains 12 bases that no gene match accounts for.